This T cell receptor (beta chain) is drawn from a study of tumor-infiltrating lymphocytes in primary liver carcinoma. The germline V gene encodes CDR1 SGHNT and CDR2 YYREEE (reference sequence). This CDR3 region has 16 residues. For blood RNA, unsorted whole blood served as the source, and germline DNA was extracted too. In regard to this clonotype: The junction and the germline gene differ at one end; a read error may be behind it.

Starting from approximately 500 ng of total RNA, TCR beta cDNA was produced with a primer in the constant region. Three-round nested multiplex PCR performed with slightly modified ARM-PCR produced the TCR beta libraries. Amplification in the first two PCR rounds was performed using TRBV1-TRBV30 forward primers and a C-beta reverse primer for 10 cycles each. In TCRdb, the multiplex PCR reads were re-called with MiXCR into one record per CDR3 protein. This table holds around 330,000 distinct CDR3 sequences, around three fifths found once. The chain is built from TRBV5-4 and TRBJ2-1, with D possibly matching TRBD1 (6 bases). This TCR derives from a woman aged 25 to 45 with primary liver carcinoma and hepatitis B virus infection. Source material: peripheral blood. CDR3 nucleotide sequence: TGTGCCAGCAGCCCGAGCCTGGGGGCTCTGAAAAATGAGCAGTTATTC. The encoded protein is CASSPSLGALKNEQLF.